A few counts support the clone carrying this T cell receptor (beta chain). This sample was taken from a study of CD8 T cells in ankylosing spondylitis. J gave up 5 bases and V 8 bases, and 13 bases lay outside the gene matches. The CDR3 is 15 amino acids. Germline-derived CDR1 and CDR2 are MNHNS and SASEGT. Using its own MiXCR run on the 5' RACE reads, TCRdb lists one record per CDR3 protein. The sample shows about 280,000 distinct CDR3 sequences, 20% of them seen only once. The receptor was isolated from a male donor with ankylosing spondylitis or in good health (not recorded which). The chain is built from TRBV6-1 and TRBJ1-2, with 8 bases identical to TRBD1. Sequenced: blood, either unsorted or a sorted T cell fraction (not recorded which). The CDR3 sequence is CASRGQGAASYGYTF. Here the CDR3 DNA reads TGTGCCAGCCGGGGTCAGGGGGCCGCCAGTTATGGCTACACCTTC.